This T cell receptor (beta chain) was identified during a study of CD8+ T cells in alopecia areata. Across the whole study: Administration of oral tofacitinib to treated patients was at 5 to 10 mg twice daily. Regarding the study as a whole: During tofacitinib treatment, many expanded lesional clones remained in scalp and blood.

From germline, CDR1 is MNHEY and CDR2 SVGAGI. CDR3 length: 15 residues. V was pared by 1 base and J by 2 bases, with 11 bases between. About this clone itself: Its antigen is not known.

Documented treatment: oral pan-JAK inhibitor, 5-10 mg twice daily. RNA, once extracted, was reverse transcribed into cDNA for use as the sequencing template. Profiled with immunoSEQ multiplex PCR; TCRdb holds only in-frame clones, not every one. Of 180,000 or so clones listed, approximately 51% are singletons. The TCR sequence derives from a human donor with alopecia areata. The chain carries TRBV6-5 and TRBJ2-5; the D gene is possibly TRBD1 (6 bases). Sequenced material: CD8+ T cells sorted from blood, taken at approximately week 52, from a patient treated with tofacitinib. CDR3 amino acids: CASSYYRTEQETQYF. Here the CDR3 DNA reads TGTGCCAGCAGTTACTATCGGACAGAGCAAGAGACCCAGTACTTC.